This TCR beta chain stems from a study of CD8+ T cells in alopecia areata (dated by TCRdb to the late 2010s). For the wider study: Treated patients were enrolled in an open-label pilot trial of oral tofacitinib, 5 to 10 mg twice daily, for moderate-to-severe alopecia areata. Patients stayed on tofacitinib for 6 to 18 months and then had 6 months of follow-up off drug so that delayed response and recurrence could be assessed. For the treated patients, the SALT score, which quantifies what percentage of scalp surface area is affected, served as the measure of disease severity. To study T cell clonal expansion in alopecia areata, the researchers applied high-throughput TCRbeta sequencing to both the C3H/HeJ mouse model and human patients. On the human side, TCRbeta sequencing was run on scalp tissue and on sorted CD4+ and CD8+ peripheral blood T cells from healthy controls and from alopecia areata patients with either patchy or totalis/universalis disease. Tofacitinib-treated patients had biopsies at baseline and at 4 and 24 weeks of treatment, with a later scalp biopsy in several patients. Scalp clonality was compared among normal scalp (n=4), patchy alopecia areata scalp (n=8), and alopecia totalis/universalis scalp (n=8). RNA was extracted with the PAXgene miRNA kit for fixed scalp, the miRNeasy kit for PBMCs, and the RNeasy kit for mouse skin. TCRbeta CDR3 regions were amplified by immunoSEQ multiplex PCR using 35 Vbeta forward and 13 Jbeta reverse primers.

The library was prepared using the immunoSEQ multiplex PCR assay. RNA was extracted from all samples and reverse transcribed into cDNA, which served as template for TCR sequencing. SuperScript III was used to make first-strand cDNA, primed with a 2:1 mix of oligo-dT and random hexamers. A synthetic immune receptor repertoire was used to measure amplification bias, and any remaining bias was corrected computationally. Turning to the authors' computational methods: Raw reads were preprocessed to remove errors, and CDR3 was defined by IMGT conventions from the conserved cysteine to phenylalanine. Clonality was computed by normalizing Shannon entropy by log2 of the number of productive unique TCRs and subtracting the result from 1. Scalp TCRbeta sequences were cross-referenced with sorted blood CD4 and CD8 repertoires so that the CD4 or CD8 identity of scalp clones could be inferred. TCRdb took over this immuneACCESS table, retaining in-frame rearrangements with V and J assigned. Such tables are incomplete; in checked studies, under half of the missing clones stem from an unresolved V gene, and the remainder is unexplained. The V and J calls and clone size come from that table; D and trimming were worked out from the DNA. This sample lists 90,000 to 120,000 clones; roughly 84% were detected once. The top ten hold over 20% of the sample.

Looking up the germline V gene yields CDR1 MGHRA and CDR2 YSYEKL. Counted from cysteine to phenylalanine, this CDR3 has 14 amino acids. CDR3 DNA is the only sequence kept; it has 42 bases, read in frame from the first base. Trimming removed 3 bases from V and 1 base from J, leaving 10 bases between the germline ends. Regarding this clone: Its target antigen remains unknown. No quality values exist for individual bases; no much larger clone is one base distant. Other nucleotide sequences from this sample produce the same CDR3.

The time point label, as the study defines it: roughly 24 weeks on oral tofacitinib. This specimen's treatment or condition label, per the study, means: oral pan-JAK inhibitor, 5-10 mg twice daily. Lesional scalp punch biopsies and peripheral blood were collected from alopecia areata patients. After PBMCs were isolated by density centrifugation and stained for CD3, CD4 and CD8, a FACSAria was used to sort CD4+ and CD8+ T cells. The study at large found these results: Scalp clonality and the number of expanded CD8+ clones among the top 100 scalp clones were significantly decreased by tofacitinib. During tofacitinib treatment, many expanded lesional clones stuck around in both scalp and blood, and this persistence may partly explain why relapse happens after treatment is stopped. Shared TCR sequences between patients were less evident than in mice, which may be partly attributable to HLA diversity in the patient population. Resident alphabeta T cells in normal human skin are also sequenced, complicating scalp TCR repertoire analysis, unlike mouse skin dominated by gammadelta T cells. The treated cohort was small, with a single nonresponder, so links between baseline CD8+ expansion and response need larger studies. Lesional scalp, especially in alopecia totalis/universalis, showed higher clonality and more expanded CD8+ clones than normal scalp, suggesting antigenic drive.

The chain links TRBV4-1 with TRBJ2-7; the D element could tentatively be TRBD1 or TRBD2, as 5 bases agree for each. The sequence derives from a human donor with alopecia areata. This sample comprised CD8+ T cells sorted from blood, obtained at week 24, from a patient treated with tofacitinib. The nucleotides are TGCGCCAGCAGCCAGGGGGTTGGGTCCTACGAGCAGTACTTC. Its protein is CASSQGVGSYEQYF.